The 12 T cell receptor beta chains below all came from one sample that was sequenced in a study of T-cell reconstitution after alpha-beta-depleted transplantation in children. Construction of the TCRbeta library involved unique molecular identifiers. TCRdb recomputed calls from the PCR reads with MiXCR, one row per CDR3 protein. The sample has hundreds of thousands of distinct CDR3 sequences; approximately 11% are singletons. The material was PBMCs, obtained before TCRalphabeta/CD19-depleted stem cell transplant. These receptors all stem from a child younger than two with acute myeloid leukemia, due to receive a stem cell transplant.

This clonotype was detected ten times or more. This rearrangement joins TRBV7-9 to TRBJ1-2; D perhaps matches TRBD1 (5 bases). The germline CDR1 and CDR2 sequences are SEHNR and FQNEAQ (reference sequence). The CDR3 covers 14 residues. Trimming cost V 4 bases and J 0 bases, with 9 bases left between them. The CDR3 loop is CASSWDGSNYGYTF. Here the CDR3 DNA reads TGTGCCAGCAGCTGGGACGGCTCTAACTATGGCTACACCTTC.

This clonotype was observed at least ten times. The V call is TRBV20-1, the J call TRBJ2-5, with D maybe TRBD1 (5 bases). The CDR3 spans 13 residues. Looked up from germline, CDR1 is DFQATT and CDR2 is SNEGSKA (reference sequence). Trimming removed 4 bases at V and 5 bases at J, with 14 bases between. As DNA, the CDR3 is TGCAGTGCTAAGCAGGCAGGGAAGGAGACCCAGTACTTC. This sequence encodes CSAKQAGKETQYF.

This clonotype was picked up many times. The chain carries TRBV11-1 and TRBJ2-1; maybe TRBD2 (5 bases). V lost 8 bases, J lost 9 bases, and 11 bases lay in between. This CDR3 is 11 amino acids long. Germline CDR1 and CDR2: SGHAT and FQDESV (reference sequence). The CDR3 region is CASALGAEQFF. CDR3 in DNA: TGTGCCAGCGCACTGGGAGCTGAGCAGTTCTTC. The full variable domain, its missing parts supplied by reference TRBV11-1 and TRBJ2-1, is EAEVAQSPRYKITEKSQAVAFWCDPISGHATLYWYRQILGQGPELLVQFQDESVVDDSQLPKDRFSAERLKGVDSTLKIQPAELGDSAMYLCASALGAEQFFGPGTRLTVL.

Ten or more counts support this clonotype. The J gene is TRBJ1-3, the V gene TRBV11-2; no clear D. CDR3 length: 14 amino acids. CDR1 and CDR2 from the germline V gene are SGHAT and FQNNGV. V lost 2 bases, J lost 0 bases, and 5 bases lay in between. CDR3 protein: CASSLTSSGNTIYF. For the CDR3, the DNA is TGTGCCAGCAGCTTAACCAGCTCTGGAAACACCATATATTTT.

This clonotype was seen ten or more times. The rearrangement uses TRBV29-1 and TRBJ2-1, with D perhaps being TRBD1 or TRBD2 (5 bases each). Trimming cost V 6 bases and J 2 bases, with 23 bases left between them. This CDR3 is built from 17 residues. Germline CDR1 is SQVTM and CDR2 is ANQGSEA. Here the CDR3 DNA reads TGCAGCGTCTCTCTTGAGGATTGGGGGAGCCCCTACAATGAGCAGTTCTTC. This codes for CSVSLEDWGSPYNEQFF.

In its sample, this clonotype was seen many times. The chain links TRBV5-1 to TRBJ1-3; possible D gene TRBD1, 6 bases. The V end was cut by 4 bases, the J end by 0 bases, with 8 bases between. Germline assignment: CDR1 SGHRS and CDR2 YFSETQ. This CDR3 spans 14 amino acids. This CDR3 is CASSVDSSGNTIYF. The CDR3 coding sequence is TGCGCCAGCAGCGTGGACAGCTCTGGAAACACCATATATTTT.

This clonotype was seen only a few times. This chain uses TRBV30 with TRBJ2-7, with TRBD1 matching 7 bases. The germline V gene has CDR1 GTSNPN and CDR2 SVGIG (reference sequence). CDR3 length equals 14 residues. The trim removed 2 bases at V and 5 bases at J, leaving 9 bases unmatched. The CDR3 DNA reads TGTGCCTGGAGTAGACAGGGTAGAGGGGACGAGCAGTACTTC. It translates to CAWSRQGRGDEQYF.

This clonotype was seen ten or more times. The J gene is TRBJ1-1, the V gene TRBV7-2; 10 nucleotides agree with TRBD1. The CDR3 is 17 residues long. The V gene's germline CDR1 is SGHTA and CDR2 FQGNSA. The V and J ends lost 5 bases and 0 bases, in that order; junction bases with no gene match: 9. DNA for the CDR3: TGTGCCAGCAGCCGCGACAGGGGGCCGCAACTGAACACTGAAGCTTTCTTT. It translates to CASSRDRGPQLNTEAFF.

At least ten counts were recorded for this clonotype. V gene TRBV29-1 combines with J gene TRBJ2-7; D is perhaps TRBD1 or TRBD2 (7 bases each). The V end was cut by 6 bases, the J end by 5 bases, with 11 bases between. The CDR3 has 11 amino acids. Germline loops: CDR1 SQVTM, CDR2 ANQGSEA. Here the CDR3 DNA reads TGCAGCGTGGGAGGGGGCCACGAGCAGTACTTC. Residues: CSVGGGHEQYF.

This clonotype was observed at least ten times. The chain recombines TRBV14 with TRBJ2-4; D may be TRBD1 or TRBD2 (6 bases each). CDR1 and CDR2 from the germline V gene are SGHDN and FVKESK. This CDR3 has 15 residues. V gave up 4 bases and J gave up 6 bases, with 16 bases separating them. The CDR3 region is CASSPHLGGLNIQYF. CDR3 bases: TGTGCCAGCAGCCCCCACTTAGGGGGACTAAACATTCAGTACTTC.

This clonotype was seen repeatedly, ten times or more. The chain carries TRBV6-2 or TRBV6-3 and TRBJ1-5, with a possible D match to TRBD1 (6 bases). Germline CDR1 MNHEY, CDR2 SVGEGT. Trimming removed 10 bases from V and 0 bases from J, with 13 bases in between. The CDR3 loop spans 14 amino acids. The CDR3 is CATLDRPSNQPQHF. CDR3 nucleotides: TGTGCCACCCTAGACAGGCCTAGCAATCAGCCCCAGCATTTT.

The chain is built from TRBV12-3 or TRBV12-4 and TRBJ2-7; D assignment may be TRBD1 or TRBD2 (5 bases each). Trimming took 3 bases from V and 4 from J, leaving 16 bases between them. There are 15 residues in the CDR3. CDR3 bases: TGTGCCAGCAGTTTTGGGGCAGGGAGATCTTACGAGCAGTACTTC. This encodes CASSFGAGRSYEQYF.